This entry lists 28 T cell receptor beta chains sequenced from one sample in a study of technical replicates of blood from a few donors. The assay was immunoSEQ multiplex PCR, and TCRdb's table has in-frame clones only and misses some. Of over 50,000 clones in the sample, 90% to 95% are singletons; the top ten hold around 4%. Sequencing was performed on PBMCs. These receptors all come from a human donor in good health. Some clones in this sample may be carry-over from other donors' samples.

The chain uses TRBV30 and TRBJ1-2; 10 bases match TRBD1. Germline V gives CDR1 GTSNPN, CDR2 SVGIG (reference sequence). The CDR3 spans 16 residues. Trimming took 2 bases from V and 7 from J; bases not matched to a gene: 13. This CDR3 reads CAWSTQSGQGRSGYTF. For the CDR3, the DNA is TGTGCCTGGAGTACCCAGTCGGGACAGGGGAGATCTGGCTACACCTTC. Filled out from reference TRBV30 and TRBJ1-2, the complete variable domain reads SQTIHQWPATLVQPVGSPLSLECTVEGTSNPNLYWYRQAAGRGLQLLFYSVGIGQISSEVPQNLSASRPQDRQFILSSKKLLLSDSGFYLCAWSTQSGQGRSGYTFGSGTRLTVV.

The rearrangement uses TRBV7-2 and TRBJ2-7; 7 positions match TRBD2. The J segment lost 0 bases and the V segment lost 5 bases, leaving 4 bases of the junction unmatched. Germline assignment: CDR1 SGHTA and CDR2 FQGNSA. This CDR3 has 14 amino acids. CDR3 bases: TGTGCCAGCAGCGTAGGGACTATCTCCTACGAGCAGTACTTC. Amino acids: CASSVGTISYEQYF.

The chain is built from TRBV18 and TRBJ2-5; the D gene is possibly TRBD2 (5 bases). Trimming took 2 bases from V and 4 from J, leaving 20 bases between them. CDR1 is KGHSH, CDR2 LQKENI, per germline. This CDR3 is 17 amino acids long. For the CDR3, the DNA is TGTGCCAGCTCACCAAGTCTGGACCCGAGACGGGGAGAGACCCAGTACTTC. Translating gives CASSPSLDPRRGETQYF.

The chain is built from TRBV7-8 and TRBJ1-6; 9 bases align to TRBD1. With V trimmed by 4 bases and J by 9 bases, 4 bases remained unmatched. Germline V gives CDR1 SGHVS, CDR2 FQNEAQ. The CDR3 is 14 amino acids. This CDR3 is CASSSGQGTSPLHF. CDR3 DNA: TGTGCCAGCAGCTCGGGACAGGGAACTTCACCCCTCCACTTT.

The V and J genes are TRBV5-6 and TRBJ1-2, with D possibly being TRBD1 (5 bases). V was shortened by 4 bases and J by 4 bases, with 17 bases between the two germline ends. The CDR3 contains 15 residues. Germline lookup yields CDR1 SGHDT and CDR2 YYEEEE. CDR3 DNA sequence: TGTGCCAGCAGCCAGCGGCCTGAGGGACTCTATGGCTACACCTTC. As protein: CASSQRPEGLYGYTF.

This sequence joins TRBV30 and TRBJ2-7; TRBD2 matches 9 bases. V was clipped by 3 bases and J by 7 bases; unmatched bases: 7. There are 13 residues in the CDR3. Germline loops: CDR1 GTSNPN, CDR2 SVGIG (reference sequence). The CDR3 reads CAWRGIAGVEQYF. CDR3 coding DNA: TGTGCCTGGAGGGGGATAGCGGGAGTGGAGCAGTACTTC. Together with reference TRBV30 and TRBJ2-7, the CDR3 gives the full variable domain: SQTIHQWPATLVQPVGSPLSLECTVEGTSNPNLYWYRQAAGRGLQLLFYSVGIGQISSEVPQNLSASRPQDRQFILSSKKLLLSDSGFYLCAWRGIAGVEQYFGPGTRLTVT.

The rearrangement links TRBV10-1 to TRBJ2-1; D unclear. CDR3 length: 16 residues. Trimming took off 3 bases at V and 2 bases at J, with 14 bases between the two ends. Germline lookup yields CDR1 WNHNN and CDR2 SYGVQD (reference sequence). This CDR3 is CASSDDQESAYNEQFF. As DNA, the CDR3 is TGCGCCAGCAGTGACGACCAGGAATCCGCCTACAATGAGCAGTTCTTC.

This chain connects TRBV29-1 to TRBJ1-4; the match to TRBD1 covers 7 bases. The CDR3 has 13 residues. CDR1 and CDR2 (germline): SQVTM, ANQGSEA. V gave up 7 bases and J gave up 12 bases; unmatched junction bases: 14. The CDR3 reads CSAYRDRPKELFF. DNA for the CDR3: TGCAGCGCCTACCGGGACAGACCCAAGGAACTGTTTTTT. Together with reference TRBV29-1 and TRBJ1-4, the CDR3 gives the full variable domain: SAVISQKPSRDICQRGTSLTIQCQVDSQVTMMFWYRQQPGQSLTLIATANQGSEATYESGFVIDKFPISRPNLTFSTLTVSNMSPEDSSIYLCSAYRDRPKELFFGSGTQLSVL.

CDR3: CASSVTGRMGHEQYF. In DNA form, the CDR3 reads TGTGCCAGCAGCGTGACAGGGCGGATGGGGCACGAGCAGTACTTC. V is TRBV9 and J is TRBJ2-7; the match to TRBD1 covers 7 bases. V shed 2 bases, J shed 5 bases, and the junction held 10 bases outside the gene matches. The CDR3 length is 15 residues. CDR1 and CDR2 from the germline V gene are SGDLS and YYNGEE.

The V and J genes are TRBV2 and TRBJ2-5; weak D call: TRBD2 (6 bases). Looked up from germline, CDR1 is SNHLY and CDR2 is FYNNEI. The V gene lost 8 bases and the J gene lost 5 bases, with 12 bases spanning the gap. CDR3 length equals 12 residues. The CDR3 reads CASEGRSETQYF. CDR3 in DNA: TGTGCCAGCGAGGGGAGGTCGGAGACCCAGTACTTC. Full variable domain (missing parts from reference TRBV2 and TRBJ2-5): EPEVTQTPSHQVTQMGQEVILRCVPISNHLYFYWYRQILGQKVEFLVSFYNNEISEKSEIFDDQFSVERPDGSNFTLKIRSTKLEDSAMYFCASEGRSETQYFGPGTRLLVL.

The rearrangement links TRBV5-4 to TRBJ2-1; perhaps TRBD1 as D (5 bases). The CDR3 length is 14 residues. Germline CDR1 is SGHNT and CDR2 is YYREEE (reference sequence). Trimming shortened V by 4 bases and J by 8 bases, and 16 bases separated the two germline ends. The CDR3 region is CASSPRVSPDEQFF. The DNA for the CDR3 is TGTGCCAGCAGCCCCAGGGTTTCCCCCGATGAGCAGTTCTTC.

The chain uses TRBV30 and TRBJ2-1; tentatively, D is TRBD2 (6 bases). V was trimmed by 8 bases and J by 2 bases, leaving 13 bases between them. Germline CDR1 GTSNPN, CDR2 SVGIG (reference sequence). There are 13 residues in the CDR3. CDR3 amino acids: CAGGRLAYNEQFF. The CDR3 region has the DNA TGTGCCGGGGGGAGGTTAGCCTACAATGAGCAGTTCTTC.

The chain couples TRBV7-9 to TRBJ2-2; 8 bases agree with TRBD2. The length of the CDR3 is 16 residues. V dropped 5 bases and J dropped 5; count of bases not matched to a gene: 10. Germline values: CDR1 SEHNR, CDR2 FQNEAQ (reference sequence). The CDR3 DNA follows: TGTGCCAGCAGCATCATAGCGGGGTTCGGTACCGGGGAGCTGTTTTTT. Its translation is CASSIIAGFGTGELFF.

CDR3 in amino acids: CASSPDRGSYEQYF. The CDR3 coding sequence is TGTGCCAGCAGCCCGGACAGGGGAAGTTACGAGCAGTACTTC. The chain employs TRBV5-4 and TRBJ2-7; TRBD1 matches at 9 bases. The CDR3 runs to 14 residues. Germline lookup yields CDR1 SGHNT and CDR2 YYREEE (reference sequence). V shed 4 bases, J shed 4 bases, and the junction held 6 bases outside the gene matches.

This clone was counted a few times. The genes are TRBV7-9 and TRBJ2-6, with 9 bases identical to TRBD1. Germline V gene lookup returns CDR1 SEHNR and CDR2 FQNEAQ (reference sequence). This CDR3 contains 16 residues. V trimming: 4 bases; J trimming: 2 bases; junction bases outside the gene matches: 3. Written as DNA, the CDR3 is TGTGCCAGCAGCTCGAACAGGGGGCCTGGGGCCAACGTCCTGACTTTC. This encodes CASSSNRGPGANVLTF.

This chain uses TRBV7-2 with TRBJ2-3; TRBD2 is a possible D gene (6 bases). V lost 1 base and J 4 bases, leaving 15 bases between the germline ends. CDR1 is SGHTA, CDR2 FQGNSA, per germline. CDR3 size: 16 residues. The CDR3 DNA reads TGTGCCAGCAGCTTAGGGTCGGGGGTGGTGGCAGATACGCAGTATTTT. Protein sequence: CASSLGSGVVADTQYF.

The CDR3 nucleotides are TGCAGCGTAACAGGGATGGACATTCAGTACTTC. Amino acid sequence: CSVTGMDIQYF. The chain recombines TRBV29-1 with TRBJ2-4; D is perhaps TRBD1 (6 bases). Trimming stripped 6 bases from V and 8 bases from J, with 11 bases between. The CDR3 runs 11 residues. CDR1 and CDR2 from the germline V gene are SQVTM and ANQGSEA.

J is TRBJ1-2 and V is TRBV7-8; no clear D. CDR1 is SGHVS, CDR2 FQNEAQ, per germline. Trimming took 7 bases from V and 0 from J, leaving 9 bases between them. This CDR3 is 13 amino acids long. CDR3 coding DNA: TGTGCCAGCACCGCCGGGACTAACTATGGCTACACCTTC. It is translated as CASTAGTNYGYTF.

This chain uses TRBV7-6 with TRBJ2-7; 13 bases map to TRBD2. In germline, CDR1 is SGHVS, CDR2 FNYEAQ. Trimming cost V 4 bases and J 7 bases; bases outside gene matches: 7. The CDR3 extends over 15 amino acids. This CDR3 is CASSSGLAGAGEQYF. CDR3 DNA sequence: TGTGCCAGCAGCTCCGGACTAGCGGGGGCGGGGGAGCAGTACTTC.

CDR3 loop: CASSPGLAGTGGAGELFF. CDR3 DNA sequence: TGTGCCAGCAGTCCGGGACTAGCGGGTACTGGTGGAGCCGGGGAGCTGTTTTTT. The V gene is TRBV7-7, the J gene TRBJ2-2; 12 bases are shared with TRBD2. The CDR3 covers 18 residues. Germline V gene lookup returns CDR1 SSHAT and CDR2 FNYEAQ (reference sequence). V was pared by 6 bases and J by 6 bases, with 14 bases of the junction left unmatched.

V is TRBV7-6 and J is TRBJ2-2; D might be TRBD1 (5 bases). The V end was cut by 3 bases, the J end by 6 bases, with 8 bases between. Germline V gene sequence: CDR1 SGHVS, CDR2 FNYEAQ. The CDR3 has 13 amino acids. CDR3: CASSLTVAGELFF. The CDR3 region has the DNA TGTGCCAGCAGCTTGACAGTTGCCGGGGAGCTGTTTTTT.

The CDR3 loop reads CASSLLAGSYNEQFF. The DNA for the CDR3 is TGCGCCAGCAGCTTACTAGCGGGGTCTTACAATGAGCAGTTCTTC. The chain couples TRBV5-1 to TRBJ2-1, with 10 bases matching TRBD2. Germline V gene sequence: CDR1 SGHRS, CDR2 YFSETQ. There are 15 residues in the CDR3. V shed 2 bases and J 4 bases; nucleotides not matched to a gene: 3.

This rearrangement joins TRBV5-1 to TRBJ2-7, with 10 bases lining up with TRBD1. From germline, CDR1 is SGHRS and CDR2 YFSETQ. Germline trimming cut 3 bases from V and 3 bases from J; bases unmatched to any gene: 6. The length of the CDR3 is 15 residues. For the CDR3, the DNA is TGCGCCAGCAGCTATGGGAGGGACAGGGGCTACGAGCAGTACTTC. Residues: CASSYGRDRGYEQYF.

V gene TRBV6-1 combines with J gene TRBJ2-2, with no clear D. CDR1 and CDR2 from the germline V gene are MNHNS and SASEGT. Trimming pared 5 bases from V and 1 base from J, leaving 11 bases between. This CDR3 has 15 residues. The CDR3 protein is CASSPGFQNTGELFF. The DNA of the CDR3 is TGTGCCAGCAGTCCAGGCTTTCAGAACACCGGGGAGCTGTTTTTT.

The chain uses TRBV27 and TRBJ1-5; D not certain. The germline CDR1 and CDR2 sequences are MNHEY and SMNVEV (reference sequence). Trimming cost V 8 bases and J 5 bases, with 10 bases left between them. The CDR3 has 12 amino acids. The CDR3 reads CASGERDQPQHF. The CDR3 DNA sequence: TGTGCCAGCGGGGAGCGGGATCAGCCCCAGCATTTT.

This clone appeared a single time. CDR3: CASSGQPGDGYTF. In DNA form, the CDR3 reads TGTGCCAGCAGTGGGCAGCCAGGGGATGGCTACACCTTC. The chain couples TRBV2 to TRBJ1-2; possibly TRBD1 for D (6 bases). V was shortened by 4 bases and J by 6 bases, with 12 bases between the two germline ends. The CDR3 spans 13 residues. From germline, CDR1 is SNHLY and CDR2 FYNNEI.

By share, this clone ranks as large. The chain combines TRBV27 with TRBJ2-2; 8 bases map to TRBD1. This CDR3 comprises 16 residues. The V gene end was trimmed by 5 bases and the J gene end by 9 bases; junction bases not matched to a gene: 14. Per germline, CDR1 MNHEY and CDR2 SMNVEV (reference sequence). This chain's CDR3 is CASSPKTGGRARELFF. The DNA for the CDR3 is TGTGCCAGCAGTCCGAAAACAGGGGGACGCGCCCGGGAGCTGTTTTTT.

The chain links TRBV7-9 to TRBJ1-4; weak D call: TRBD1 (5 bases). Trimming pared 4 bases from V and 5 bases from J, leaving 23 bases between. This CDR3 spans 18 amino acids. Germline CDR1 reads SEHNR; CDR2 reads FQNEAQ (reference sequence). The CDR3 nucleotides are TGTGCCAGCAGCTCCATAGCGGGACGGCCCGAGAGGAATGAAAAACTGTTTTTT. It yields the protein CASSSIAGRPERNEKLFF.